The clone carrying this T cell receptor beta chain was picked up a small number of times. The antigen is not known. The data derive from a study of blood T cells in healthy people across ages. Through a sample-barcoded 5' primer and a J-beta primer mix, a second PCR was run for roughly 6 to 11 cycles. With 12 random nucleotides, a template-switch adaptor tagged each individual cDNA molecule. TCRdb passed the 5' RACE reads through MiXCR, listing each CDR3 protein once. Counted here are some 1.5 million distinct CDR3 sequences, 25% to 30% occurring once; the ten biggest clones make up about 7.7%. Study outcomes and limitations: Possibly, changes in expanded clonotypes were confounded because donor CMV status was unknown.

Trimming took 3 bases from V and 3 from J, leaving 9 bases between them. CDR3 length equals 13 residues. The germline V gene has CDR1 DFQATT and CDR2 SNEGSKA (reference sequence). The sequencing sample was made of blood. This TCR was recovered from a woman aged 25 to 39 in good health. J is TRBJ2-1 and V is TRBV20-1; D is possibly TRBD2 (5 bases). The DNA for the CDR3 is TGCAGTGCTAGCGAGGGAAGCTACAATGAGCAGTTCTTC. Translated: CSASEGSYNEQFF.